This T cell receptor (beta chain) was sequenced for a study of CD8 T cells in ankylosing spondylitis. Study outcomes and limitations: Prior work had noted some motif variants in reactive arthritis blood and synovial fluid. A CD8+ phenotype characterized the disease-linked clones, which were relatively rare in peripheral blood. There was a TCR beta motif, made of eight highly homologous variants, that appeared characteristic of ankylosing spondylitis blood. Enrichment of disease-linked clones was reportedly significant in matched ankylosing spondylitis synovial fluid.

CDR3 length equals 16 residues. Trimming left V 2 bases short and J 0 bases short, with 15 bases between. Germline-derived CDR1 and CDR2 are DFQATT and SNEGSKA (reference sequence). Researchers built TCR beta libraries using quantitative 5'-RACE with molecular barcodes. TCRdb analysed the 5' RACE reads with MiXCR anew, one entry per CDR3 protein. The table includes 700,000 to 1,000,000 distinct CDR3 sequences, around 11% detected once. This clonotype was seen more than once but under ten times. The antigen remains unidentified. Sequencing was carried out using blood, either unsorted or a sorted T cell fraction (not recorded which). V gene TRBV20-1 combines with J gene TRBJ2-3, with D perhaps assigned TRBD1 or TRBD2 (5 bases each). The sequence was collected from a male donor with ankylosing spondylitis. The CDR3 DNA reads as TGCAGTGCTAGAAATCCCGGCAGGGAGAGCACAGATACGCAGTATTTT. This sequence encodes CSARNPGRESTDTQYF.